A single sample is the source of the 7 T cell receptor beta chains below, sequenced in a study of blood T cell repertoires in COVID-19. Generated by immunoSEQ multiplex PCR, the TCRdb table keeps only in-frame clones and is missing some. The sample has under 300,000 clones, around 90% seen once. The sequenced sample consisted of peripheral blood. These receptors were obtained from a woman between 40 and 50 years old who had recovered from COVID-19.

The V and J genes are TRBV19 and TRBJ2-7; TRBD1 agrees at 10 bases. The germline V gene encodes CDR1 LNHDA and CDR2 SQIVND (reference sequence). The ends lost 7 bases at V and 3 bases at J; junction bases unmatched: 6. The CDR3 consists of 14 residues. CDR3 nucleotides: TGTGCCAGTAATCCTCGGGACAGGGGCTACGAGCAGTACTTC. It yields the protein CASNPRDRGYEQYF.

This clone was seen a few times. The gene calls are TRBV6-1 and TRBJ1-5; a weak D match, TRBD1 (6 bases). The CDR3 is 15 residues long. Germline CDR1 reads MNHNS; CDR2 reads SASEGT. Trimming removed 0 bases at V and 3 bases at J, with 9 bases between. CDR3 coding DNA: TGTGCCAGCAGTGAAGCGACAGGTCACAATCAGCCCCAGCATTTT. It yields the protein CASSEATGHNQPQHF.

J is TRBJ2-7 and V is TRBV5-6; TRBD2 matches at 9 bases. The V gene's germline CDR1 is SGHDT and CDR2 YYEEEE. This CDR3 comprises 16 residues. The V segment lost 0 bases and the J segment 6 bases; nucleotides outside the gene matches: 10. CDR3 nucleotides: TGTGCCAGCAGCTTGGTAGGTGCGGGAGGGCCACTCGAGCAGTACTTC. The encoded protein is CASSLVGAGGPLEQYF.

The chain couples TRBV7-3 to TRBJ2-1, with 12 positions matching TRBD2. This CDR3 region has 16 residues. Trimming cost V 5 bases and J 5 bases; bases outside gene matches: 7. Germline CDR1 SGHTA, CDR2 FQGTGA. The CDR3 DNA sequence: TGTGCCAGCAGCCCTGGGACTAGCGGGCTTCACAATGAGCAGTTCTTC. Its translation: CASSPGTSGLHNEQFF.

The genes are TRBV6-6 and TRBJ2-2, with 12 bases matching TRBD2. V lost 5 bases to trimming and J lost 6 bases; unmatched junction nucleotides: 10. CDR1 and CDR2 from the germline V gene are MNHNY and SVGAGI (reference sequence). This CDR3 has 17 residues. The DNA of the CDR3 is TGTGCCAGCAGTCATAGTTCTAGCGGGAGGGCCGCCGGGGAGCTGTTTTTT. Its protein product is CASSHSSSGRAAGELFF.

The rearrangement links TRBV28 to TRBJ2-5, with TRBD2 matching 8 bases. The CDR3 sequence is 15 residues long. Looked up from germline, CDR1 is MDHEN and CDR2 is SYDVKM. V shed 3 bases, J shed 5 bases, and the junction held 8 bases outside the gene matches. The CDR3: CASSLVAGMGETQYF. CDR3 bases: TGTGCCAGCAGTTTGGTAGCGGGAATGGGGGAGACCCAGTACTTC.

The chain uses TRBV10-3 and TRBJ1-4, with 8 bases matching TRBD1. The V gene's germline CDR1 is ENHRY and CDR2 SYGVKD. V trimming: 3 bases; J trimming: 7 bases; junction bases outside the gene matches: 1. The CDR3 totals 13 residues. CDR3 sequence reads: CAISEDRGEKLFF. The CDR3 DNA is TGTGCCATCAGTGAAGACAGGGGTGAAAAACTGTTTTTT.